The 10 T cell receptor beta chains given below trace back to one sample, sequenced in a study of blood T cell repertoires in COVID-19 (dated by TCRdb to about 2020). The library was generated by the immunoSEQ multiplex PCR assay. The table comes from immuneACCESS by way of TCRdb, which keeps in-frame sequences with V and J called. Part of the clones is missing from these tables; in studies checked, under half for an unresolved V gene and the rest for unknown reasons. The sample table lists 150,000 to 200,000 clones, approximately 80% of them with a count of one. The ten largest clones add up to about 5.6% of the sample. Material for sequencing was PBMCs or T cells enriched from blood (not recorded which). All receptors come from a middle-aged man who had recovered from COVID-19.

CDR3 bases: TGTGCCAGCAGTCCCTCCGAAGGGACTAATCAGCCCCAGCATTTT. It translates to CASSPSEGTNQPQHF. The chain joins TRBV21-1 to TRBJ1-5. TRBV21-1 is recorded as a pseudogene. There are 15 residues in the CDR3.

This chain connects TRBV10-2 to TRBJ2-5; TRBD2 aligns across 11 bases. Trimming removed 8 bases from V and 5 bases from J; junction bases left unmatched: 16. Germline CDR1 is WSHSY and CDR2 is SAAADI. This CDR3 spans 17 amino acids. The CDR3 DNA follows: TGCGCCAGCGAGTTGGGGGCTAGCGGGGGGCGGTATGAGACCCAGTACTTC. Translating it yields CASELGASGGRYETQYF.

The chain couples TRBV3-1 (or the pseudogene TRBV3-2) to TRBJ1-3; D not certain. The CDR3 runs 16 residues. V lost 7 bases, J lost 2 bases, and 18 bases lay in between. CDR1 and CDR2 (germline): LGHDT, YNNKEL (reference sequence). The CDR3 DNA sequence: TGTGCCAGCACGACTACTAATGGTGGACCTGGAAACACCATATATTTT. Amino acid sequence: CASTTTNGGPGNTIYF.

On this clone: One end of the junction varies from germline; a read error may be responsible. This chain uses TRBV6-2 or TRBV6-3 with TRBJ2-4, with TRBD1 identical over 7 bases. This CDR3 is 20 amino acids long. CDR1 is MNHEY, CDR2 SVGEGT, per germline. As DNA, the CDR3 is TGTGCCAGCAGTCACGCTGGGGACAGAACAACGCGAATAGCCAAGAACATTCAGTACTTC. Its protein is CASSHAGDRTTRIAKNIQYF.

The gene calls are TRBV2 and TRBJ2-3, with D unclear. The CDR3 runs to 14 residues. V lost 6 bases, J lost 8 bases, and 18 bases lay in between. CDR1 and CDR2 (germline): SNHLY, FYNNEI. The CDR3: CASRPEVASATQYF. The CDR3, as DNA: TGTGCCAGCAGGCCCGAGGTAGCTTCGGCTACGCAGTATTTT.

This chain links TRBV2 with TRBJ1-5; TRBD1 agrees at 7 bases. Germline assignment: CDR1 SNHLY and CDR2 FYNNEI. The CDR3 consists of 15 residues. The V and J ends lost 4 bases and 7 bases, in that order; junction bases with no gene match: 10. The CDR3 spells CASSVFPTGNQPQHF. The CDR3 DNA sequence: TGTGCCAGCAGTGTATTCCCGACAGGGAACCAGCCCCAGCATTTT.

V is TRBV4-2 and J is TRBJ2-7; 12 nucleotides match TRBD2. Per germline, CDR1 LGHNA and CDR2 YNFKEQ. This CDR3 region has 15 residues. With 2 bases clipped from V and 4 bases from J, the junction kept 3 bases outside the gene matches. In DNA form, the CDR3 reads TGTGCCAGCAGCCAAATGGGACTAGCGGGTTACGAGCAGTACGTC. This translates into CASSQMGLAGYEQYV.

This rearrangement joins TRBV30 to TRBJ2-2, with 12 nucleotides matching TRBD1. The length of the CDR3 is 13 residues. Trimming took 7 bases from V and 4 from J; bases not matched to a gene: 1. CDR1 is GTSNPN, CDR2 SVGIG, per germline (reference sequence). CDR3 nucleotide sequence: TGTGCCTTGGGACAGGGGGCCACCGGGGAGCTGTTTTTT. Residues: CALGQGATGELFF.

This chain uses TRBV30 with TRBJ2-7; D gene unclear. The ends were cut back, 1 base at V and 6 bases at J, with 13 bases in the middle. Germline CDR1 GTSNPN, CDR2 SVGIG (reference sequence). The CDR3 totals 13 residues. The CDR3, as DNA: TGTGCCTGGAGTGCAAGTCTGCGCGGCGAGCAGTACGTC. Its protein is CAWSASLRGEQYV.

The rearrangement uses TRBV19 and TRBJ1-2, with D possibly matching TRBD1 (6 bases). Germline CDR1 is LNHDA and CDR2 is SQIVND (reference sequence). Trimming removed 8 bases at V and 7 bases at J, with 11 bases between. The CDR3 extends over 11 amino acids. The CDR3 protein is CASQGGTGYTF. In DNA form, the CDR3 reads TGTGCCAGTCAAGGGGGTACTGGCTACACCTTC.